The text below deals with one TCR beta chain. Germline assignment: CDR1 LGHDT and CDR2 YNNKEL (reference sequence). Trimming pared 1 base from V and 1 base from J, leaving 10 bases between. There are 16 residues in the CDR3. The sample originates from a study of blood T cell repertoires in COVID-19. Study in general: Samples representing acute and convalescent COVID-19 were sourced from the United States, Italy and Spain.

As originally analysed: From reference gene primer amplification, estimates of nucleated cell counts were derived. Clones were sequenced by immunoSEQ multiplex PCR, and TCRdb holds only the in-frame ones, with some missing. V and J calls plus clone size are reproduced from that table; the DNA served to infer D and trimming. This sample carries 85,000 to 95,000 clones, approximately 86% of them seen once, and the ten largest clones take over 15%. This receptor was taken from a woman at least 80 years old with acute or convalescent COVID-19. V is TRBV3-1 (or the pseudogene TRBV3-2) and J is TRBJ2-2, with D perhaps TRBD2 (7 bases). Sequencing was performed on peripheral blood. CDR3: CASSQAGGLNTGELFF. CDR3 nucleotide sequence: TGTGCCAGCAGCCAAGCGGGGGGCCTGAACACCGGGGAGCTGTTTTTT.